This T cell receptor (beta chain) was documented in a study of T cell changes during pregnancy in multiple sclerosis. The V gene lost 2 bases and the J gene lost 5 bases, with 10 bases spanning the gap. The length of the CDR3 is 15 residues. CDR1 MNHNY and CDR2 SVGAGI come from the germline V gene (reference sequence). This clone has just a few counts. TCRdb's table, derived via immunoSEQ multiplex PCR, lists solely in-frame clones and lacks some. The data hold 80,000 to 100,000 clones, with less than 95% observed a single time. The sequence was obtained from a female donor in good health, enrolled as a control in a pregnancy study. The V call is TRBV6-6, the J call TRBJ1-6; perhaps TRBD1 as D (6 bases). Sequencing was performed on peripheral blood, taken in the second trimester of pregnancy. The CDR3 DNA is TGTGCCAGCAGTTACGCGCAGGGGAATAATTCACCCCTCCACTTT. It codes for CASSYAQGNNSPLHF.